This paragraph reports one T cell receptor (beta chain). Its specificity is unknown. Treatment reported: around 19 received Ad26.COV2.S at low or high dose, single or two shots; about 5 received placebo; per-sample allocation not given. Specimens were obtained on day 63 following the first vaccine or placebo injection. Germline V CDR1 and CDR2: SEHNR, FQNEAQ (reference sequence). The V and J ends lost 11 bases and 7 bases, in that order; junction bases with no gene match: 11. This CDR3 has 13 amino acids. Here immunoSEQ multiplex PCR was the method, and the copy in TCRdb shows in-frame clones only, minus some. This repertoire shows hundreds of thousands of clones, more than 80% found once; its top ten account for roughly 1.5%. The data were obtained in a study of Ad26.COV2.S vaccination and SARS-CoV-2 variants. Study-level points and caveats: Substantial breadth was reportedly displayed by spike-specific CD8+ and CD4+ T cell responses after vaccination.

The chain is built from TRBV7-9 and TRBJ1-5; 7 bases agree with TRBD1. The receptor comes from a person aged 18-60 years who received the Ad26.COV2.S COVID-19 vaccine or a placebo. This material consisted of peripheral blood, taken in a trial of Ad26.COV2.S vaccine versus placebo. The CDR3 loop is CAGQGQQGQPQHF. CDR3 DNA sequence: TGTGCCGGCCAGGGACAGCAGGGGCAGCCCCAGCATTTT.